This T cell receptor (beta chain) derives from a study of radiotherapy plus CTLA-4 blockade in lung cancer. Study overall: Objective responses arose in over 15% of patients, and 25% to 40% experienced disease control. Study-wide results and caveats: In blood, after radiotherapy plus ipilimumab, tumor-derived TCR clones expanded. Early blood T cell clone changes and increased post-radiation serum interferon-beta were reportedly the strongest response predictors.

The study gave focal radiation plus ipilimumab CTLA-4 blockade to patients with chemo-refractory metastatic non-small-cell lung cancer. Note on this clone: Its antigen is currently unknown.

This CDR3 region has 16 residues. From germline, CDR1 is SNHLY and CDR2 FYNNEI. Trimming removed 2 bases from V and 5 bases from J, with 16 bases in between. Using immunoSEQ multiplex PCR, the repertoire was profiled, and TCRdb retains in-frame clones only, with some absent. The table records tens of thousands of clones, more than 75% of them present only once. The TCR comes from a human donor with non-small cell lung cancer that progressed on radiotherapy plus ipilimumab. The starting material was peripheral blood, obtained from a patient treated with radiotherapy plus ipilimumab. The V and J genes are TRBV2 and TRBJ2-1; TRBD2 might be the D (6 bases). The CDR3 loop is CASSESMGGPNNEQFF. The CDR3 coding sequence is TGTGCCAGCAGTGAAAGTATGGGAGGCCCAAACAATGAGCAGTTCTTC.